Sequencing of this T cell receptor (beta chain) was carried out in a study of identifying expanded T cells in peripheral blood. Trimming removed 2 bases at V and 0 bases at J, with 11 bases between. The germline gives CDR1 KGHSH, CDR2 LQKENI. This CDR3 has 15 amino acids. Regarding this clone: Its antigen is unidentified.

Findings and caveats of the study: Clone count variance between approximately 2-week samples rose with total template count.

Profiling relied on immunoSEQ multiplex PCR, and the TCRdb table lists in-frame clones only, not all of them. Here the sample spans around 100,000 clones, over 75% being singletons. V is TRBV18 and J is TRBJ2-7, with D perhaps TRBD1 (6 bases). Sequenced sample: blood. The receptor comes from a person aged 18 to 75 in good health. CDR3 DNA sequence: TGTGCCAGCTCACCAATCGGGACACCCTCCTACGAGCAGTACTTC. It codes for CASSPIGTPSYEQYF.